This T cell receptor (beta chain) was captured in a study of cytomegalovirus exposure and HLA in healthy donors. Whole-study context: Earlier results showed 90 million to 120 million unique TCR beta sequences derived from approximately 170 million T cells.

Trimming left V 5 bases short and J 8 bases short, with 13 bases between. Germline loops: CDR1 SGHNT, CDR2 YENEEA. This CDR3 is 13 amino acids long. Study findings and constraints: The records held CMV serostatus as the only immune exposure information.

As regards this clone: Its antigen is undetermined.

PCR primers comprised 60 Vbeta and 13 Jbeta primers. The data were produced by immunoSEQ multiplex PCR, yet TCRdb's version contains in-frame clones alone and is incomplete. The sample records roughly 120,000 clones, 70% to 80% being singletons. The donors (healthy individuals) were bone marrow donors. V and J are TRBV11-3 and TRBJ1-3, with D hard to call. Material: PBMCs. This clonotype was obtained from a man aged 45-65 years in good health and CMV-seronegative. The CDR3 loop is CASSRRTGDTIYF. As DNA, the CDR3 is TGTGCCAGCAGCCGACGGACGGGAGACACCATATATTTT.